This entry describes one T cell receptor (beta chain). Antigen: not known. Peripheral blood, together with lesional scalp punch biopsies, was collected from alopecia areata patients. Researchers picked out CD4+ and CD8+ T cells from PBMCs by sorting. Extraction of RNA preceded its reverse transcription into cDNA, which served as the sequencing template. Clones were read by immunoSEQ multiplex PCR, and TCRdb kept only the in-frame ones, dropping some. The sample has some 82,000 clones, 51% seen once. With 3 bases removed from V and 8 bases from J, the gap between germline ends came to 14 bases. This CDR3 region has 13 residues. Germline V gene lookup returns CDR1 GTSNPN and CDR2 SVGIG (reference sequence). The sample originates from a study of CD8+ T cells in alopecia areata. Findings of the study overall: Greater clonality was observed in lesional scalp samples, especially alopecia totalis/universalis, versus normal scalp.

This clonotype was sampled from a human donor with alopecia areata. Sequenced sample: NKG2D-high CD8+ T cells sorted from blood. The chain combines TRBV30 with TRBJ2-4; D gene uncertain. The CDR3 region is CAWSTSLTDIQYF. The CDR3 nucleotides read TGTGCCTGGAGCACTTCCCTCACGGACATTCAGTACTTC. The whole variable domain, filled in from reference TRBV30 and TRBJ2-4, reads SQTIHQWPATLVQPVGSPLSLECTVEGTSNPNLYWYRQAAGRGLQLLFYSVGIGQISSEVPQNLSASRPQDRQFILSSKKLLLSDSGFYLCAWSTSLTDIQYFGAGTRLSVL.